This T cell receptor beta chain was identified in a study of blood T cell repertoires in COVID-19. As processed by the authors: Nucleated cell number was recorded as an estimate derived from reference gene primer amplification. The protocol was immunoSEQ multiplex PCR, while the TCRdb copy is restricted to in-frame clones and leaves out a portion. V, J and clone size were drawn from that table, and D and trimming were deduced from the DNA. The sample contains around 140,000 clones, about 89% of which appear only once. In germline, CDR1 is MNHEY, CDR2 SMNVEV (reference sequence). The length of the CDR3 is 13 residues. V was pared by 2 bases and J by 11 bases, with 12 bases between.

The sequenced material came from PBMCs or T cells enriched from blood (not recorded which). This TCR was recovered from a man aged 60 to 75 who had recovered from COVID-19. The J gene is TRBJ1-4, the V gene TRBV27; tentative D call: TRBD1 (5 bases). CDR3 in DNA: TGTGCCAGCAGTTTAGGTGCGGGGGGGAAACTGTTTTTT. Residues: CASSLGAGGKLFF. Full variable domain (outside the CDR3, taken from reference TRBV27 and TRBJ1-4): EAQVTQNPRYLITVTGKKLTVTCSQNMNHEYMSWYRQDPGLGLRQIYYSMNVEVTDKGDVPEGYKVSRKEKRNFPLILESPSPNQTSLYFCASSLGAGGKLFFGSGTQLSVL.